This entry features one T cell receptor (beta chain) sequence. Its binding antigen is unknown. Base qualities are not at hand, and no much larger clone is one base apart. The roughly 37 donors, aged about 6 to 95 years, were systemically healthy Caucasian individuals from Russia. Around 10 milliliters of peripheral blood were collected from each donor into EDTA-treated Vacutainer tubes. Ficoll-Paque density-gradient centrifugation was used to isolate PBMCs, with at least 6 million per sample. Trizol reagent was used to extract total RNA from the PBMCs, yielding at least 6 micrograms per sample. For every donor, flow cytometry on a PBMC aliquot measured the percentage of naive CD45RAhigh/CD27high T cells. The sample belongs to a study of blood T cells in healthy people across ages (dated by TCRdb to between 2014 and 2016). Regarding the study in general: In model experiments, roughly one uniquely barcoded TCR beta cDNA molecule per two T cells was captured by template switching. Using deep sequencing normalized with unique cDNA molecular identifiers, the study measured how TCR beta repertoire diversity changes with age. The donors were divided into four age groups: young (average around 17 years), middle-aged (about 40), aged (62) and long-lived (about 80). The study analyzed two additional independent replicas of 1 million unique cDNA reads from the same blood draw for two donors, one aged 18 to 30 and one aged 80 or older. What the work shows at the level of the full study, not this receptor alone: As age increased, observed TCR beta diversity per million T cells dropped in a roughly linear way, and a significant reduction was already evident by age 40. Donor CMV infection status was unknown, potentially confounding age-related changes in expanded clonotypes. There was a strong correlation between observed TCR beta diversity and the percentage of naive T cells measured by flow cytometry. The long-lived group showed more naive CD4+ T cells, fewer expanded clones and increased TCR diversity than the aged group, suggesting age selection. Since profiling was done on bulk unsorted PBMCs, naive and antigen-experienced compartments could not be conclusively compared. Estimates of total diversity based on one million sequenced T cells were regarded as lower bounds and as underestimates.

From the germline V gene, CDR1 is MNHEY and CDR2 is SVGEGT. There are 15 amino acids in the CDR3, from cysteine to phenylalanine inclusive. Only the CDR3 DNA stays, 45 bases, in frame from base 1. The V and J ends are trimmed by 4 bases and 2 bases, leaving 12 bases between them. Libraries came from 5' RACE. The sample was run on an Illumina HiSeq 2500. A second PCR of 7 to 11 cycles was performed with a sample-barcoded 5' primer and a J-beta primer mix. A template-switch 5' adaptor carrying 12 random nucleotides introduced a unique molecular identifier onto each TCR beta cDNA molecule. Each sample yielded at least 2.5 million CDR3-containing paired-end reads. First-strand cDNA synthesis was performed from all RNA using the Mint cDNA synthesis kit, with priming by a TRBC-specific oligonucleotide. After uracil-DNA glycosylase treatment, a first 18-cycle PCR used universal primers M1SS and BC2_uni_R on all cDNA. The authors' analysis ran thus. For normalization, 1 million high-quality reads were randomly selected from each sample, with every read carrying a distinct molecular identifier. Instead of being binned into consensus sequences, reads with shared molecular identifiers were discarded. MiTCR, with a Q25 quality threshold and the strictest error-elimination algorithm, was used for CDR3 identification, clonotype clustering and error correction. A nonparametric unseen species model using Euler transformation provided a lower-bound estimate of total TCR beta diversity. The public reads were reanalyzed by TCRdb: fastp trimming at Q25, MiXCR alignment, in-frame beta chains only. When rows share a CDR3 protein, they turn into one entry using the most common DNA and genes. None of the V and J calls come from the authors' own analysis; TCRdb made them. This sample comprises a few hundred thousand distinct CDR3 sequences, about 28% of them detected only once. 3.6% of the sample is taken by the ten largest.

The same specimen was also included in a second study, on T cells of mothers and their children. The second source states: Nine systemically healthy Caucasian individuals, comprising three mothers and their six children, were included as donors. cDNA synthesis used all of the extracted RNA, with roughly 1.5 ug of RNA in each 15 ul reaction. In the second PCR, the M1S primer introduced both the sample barcodes and 2-4 random nucleotides. More than 8 million TCR beta CDR3 reads were obtained from each mother, and about 3 million reads were obtained from each child. Thymic selection similarly shapes TCR recombination output in related and unrelated pairs, with minor effect from inherited differences. Normalized repertoire overlap was always slightly but never significantly higher in related than unrelated mother-child pairs. Persistent microchimeric T cell clones were not detected, at a sensitivity of 95 to 100 clones per million clonotypes. In the study, deep NGS was used to compare the TCR beta repertoires of mothers and children, and features distinguishing related mother-child pairs from unrelated individuals were sought. The mean age was roughly 36 +/- 4 years for the mothers and approximately 11 +/- 4 years for the children. After adapters were ligated using NEBNext reagents, the libraries underwent 100+100 nt paired-end sequencing on an Illumina HiSeq 2000. To prevent cross-contamination, the mother and child libraries were prepared a month apart and were sequenced in separate runs. Between about 500,000 and 2,100,000 distinct TCR beta clonotypes were identified per donor. Naive TCR beta clonotypes were estimated from low-frequency clonotypes matched to each donor's FACS-determined naive share, without sorting.

Material for sequencing was blood. This receptor chain uses TRBV6-2 or TRBV6-3 and TRBJ2-1, with TRBD2 as a weak D call on 6 bases. This sequence originates from a boy aged 2 to 10 in good health. The CDR3 protein: CASSLGGKTYNEQFF. The bases read TGTGCCAGCAGTTTGGGGGGAAAAACCTACAATGAGCAGTTCTTC.